These 18 T cell receptor beta chains were sequenced from one sample in a study of cytomegalovirus exposure and HLA in healthy donors. In the PCR, 60 Vbeta and 13 Jbeta primers were used. Profiled with immunoSEQ multiplex PCR; TCRdb holds only in-frame clones, not every one. Altogether roughly 200,000 clones are present, 70% to 90% being singletons, with the ten largest covering under 3%. What was sequenced was PBMCs. The receptors come from a woman between 45 and 65 years old in good health and CMV-seronegative.

The chain employs TRBV7-2 and TRBJ2-7, with TRBD1 as a possible D gene (6 bases). Germline loops: CDR1 SGHTA, CDR2 FQGNSA. With 7 bases removed from V and 5 bases from J, the gap between germline ends came to 18 bases. CDR3 size: 14 residues. CDR3: CASNSQQGINEQYF. CDR3 sequence (DNA): TGTGCCAGCAACTCGCAGCAGGGGATAAACGAGCAGTACTTC.

This chain uses TRBV7-2 with TRBJ2-3; 9 bases match TRBD1. This CDR3 is built from 18 residues. The germline V gene encodes CDR1 SGHTA and CDR2 FQGNSA. Unmatched junction bases numbered 13, after V lost 2 bases and J lost 4 bases. CDR3 in DNA: TGTGCCAGCAGCTTAAGCCAGGGGGACAGGGTTTTGTCAGATACGCAGTATTTT. It encodes CASSLSQGDRVLSDTQYF.

The rearrangement uses TRBV15 and TRBJ2-1; TRBD2 matches 10 bases. The V gene end was trimmed by 1 base and the J gene end by 6 bases; junction bases not matched to a gene: 12. The V gene's germline CDR1 is LNHNV and CDR2 YYDKDF (reference sequence). The CDR3 totals 18 residues. In DNA form, the CDR3 reads TGTGCCACCAGCAGAGGTGTCGGAGCCGCTAGCGGGAGCAATGAGCAGTTCTTC. It translates to CATSRGVGAASGSNEQFF.

This clone was recorded once. CDR3 protein: CASSAGLAGVPFQETQYF. The CDR3 DNA sequence: TGCGCCAGCAGCGCGGGACTAGCGGGAGTCCCGTTTCAAGAGACCCAGTACTTC. This chain links TRBV5-1 with TRBJ2-5; 14 nucleotides line up with TRBD2. From germline, CDR1 is SGHRS and CDR2 YFSETQ. V shed 4 bases, J shed 2 bases, and the junction held 10 bases outside the gene matches. The length of the CDR3 is 18 residues.

J is TRBJ2-3 and V is TRBV12-5, with TRBD1 identical over 11 bases. V shed 6 bases, J shed 6 bases, and the junction held 8 bases outside the gene matches. Per germline, CDR1 LGHNT and CDR2 FRNRAP. There are 15 residues in the CDR3. The CDR3 sequence is CASGRGQGAVDTQYF. The DNA of the CDR3 is TGTGCTAGTGGGCGAGGACAGGGGGCCGTCGATACGCAGTATTTT.

The chain joins TRBV2 to TRBJ2-1, with TRBD2 matching over 9 bases. Losses at the gene ends were 7 bases for V and 1 base for J; bases not matched to a gene: 5. The germline gives CDR1 SNHLY, CDR2 FYNNEI. The CDR3 is 15 residues long. The CDR3 DNA reads as TGTGCCAGCAAAGCGGGAGGTCGGTCCTACAATGAGCAGTTCTTC. Translation gives CASKAGGRSYNEQFF.

CDR3 DNA sequence: TGCAGCGTTGCGAGAGGGACTGGAAACACCATATATTTT. Its protein is CSVARGTGNTIYF. The chain employs TRBV29-1 and TRBJ1-3; D unresolved. The CDR3 has 13 amino acids. Germline CDR1 SQVTM, CDR2 ANQGSEA. V was pared by 4 bases and J by 2 bases, with 9 bases between.

The chain links TRBV27 to TRBJ1-5; 7 nucleotides match TRBD1. From germline, CDR1 is MNHEY and CDR2 SMNVEV (reference sequence). The CDR3 is 13 residues long. V lost 5 bases, J lost 11 bases, and 9 bases stayed unmatched. CDR3 nucleotides: TGTGCCAGCAGTACCACACAGGGGCGGGCCCAGCATTTT. Its translation is CASSTTQGRAQHF.

The rearrangement joins TRBV28 to TRBJ2-1; the match to TRBD2 covers 7 bases. Losses at the gene ends were 6 bases for V and 7 bases for J; bases not matched to a gene: 9. The CDR3 sequence is 14 residues long. Germline CDR1 MDHEN, CDR2 SYDVKM. The CDR3: CASSPGLPLNEQFF. CDR3 in DNA: TGTGCCAGCAGCCCGGGACTACCTCTAAATGAGCAGTTCTTC. Full variable domain (remainder filled in from reference TRBV28 and TRBJ2-1): DVKVTQSSRYLVKRTGEKVFLECVQDMDHENMFWYRQDPGLGLRLIYFSYDVKMKEKGDIPEGYSVSREKKERFSLILESASTNQTSMYLCASSPGLPLNEQFFGPGTRLTVL.

The J gene is TRBJ2-1, the V gene TRBV10-2, with D possibly matching TRBD2 (5 bases). Trimming shortened V by 4 bases and J by 0 bases, and 10 bases separated the two germline ends. Germline V CDR1 and CDR2: WSHSY, SAAADI. The CDR3 has 15 residues. CDR3 sequence (DNA): TGCGCCAGCAGTGGAGGGCCGAGCTCCTACAATGAGCAGTTCTTC. This translates into CASSGGPSSYNEQFF.

This chain's CDR3 is CASTGHYGYTF. DNA for the CDR3: TGTGCCAGCACAGGGCACTATGGCTACACCTTC. The rearrangement links TRBV21-1 to TRBJ1-2; the DNA was not used to check the table's D call, TRBD1. TRBV21-1 is termed a pseudogene. CDR3 length equals 11 residues.

The sample holds one count of this clone. This chain uses TRBV28 with TRBJ1-1, with TRBD1 matching 10 bases. The germline V gene has CDR1 MDHEN and CDR2 SYDVKM. V lost 7 bases, J lost 3 bases, and 17 bases stayed unmatched. CDR3 length: 18 amino acids. In DNA form, the CDR3 reads TGTGCCAGCATCCTACCTTCTTGGACAGGGGGGAAGTACACTGAAGCTTTCTTT. Its protein product is CASILPSWTGGKYTEAFF. Full variable domain (missing parts from reference TRBV28 and TRBJ1-1): DVKVTQSSRYLVKRTGEKVFLECVQDMDHENMFWYRQDPGLGLRLIYFSYDVKMKEKGDIPEGYSVSREKKERFSLILESASTNQTSMYLCASILPSWTGGKYTEAFFGQGTRLTVV.

This clone occurred once. The chain carries TRBV14 and TRBJ2-7; D not resolved. Germline loops: CDR1 SGHDN, CDR2 FVKESK. V lost 3 bases and J 5 bases, leaving 14 bases between the germline ends. CDR3 length: 14 residues. The CDR3 nucleotides read TGTGCCAGCAGCCATGAGACAAAGTCCGACGAGCAGTACTTC. Translating gives CASSHETKSDEQYF.

V and J are TRBV9 and TRBJ2-3, with D maybe TRBD1 (6 bases). The CDR3 extends over 14 amino acids. V was cut by 3 bases and J by 8 bases, with 16 bases left in between. CDR1 and CDR2 (germline): SGDLS, YYNGEE. CDR3 DNA sequence: TGTGCCAGCAGCGCCCAGGCTACAGGGACTACGCAGTATTTT. Its protein is CASSAQATGTTQYF.

The V call is TRBV7-9, the J call TRBJ1-2, with 8 nucleotides matching TRBD1. Germline lookup yields CDR1 SEHNR and CDR2 FQNEAQ (reference sequence). The CDR3 is made up of 18 amino acids. Losses at the gene ends were 5 bases for V and 1 base for J; bases not matched to a gene: 15. The CDR3 region is CASSRRGTGGAFNYGYTF. CDR3 DNA sequence: TGTGCCAGCAGCCGACGTGGGACAGGTGGGGCATTTAACTATGGCTACACCTTC.

V is TRBV28 and J is TRBJ1-5, with TRBD1 matching 8 bases. The CDR3 runs to 15 residues. V lost 6 bases and J lost 7; bases outside the gene matches: 11. Germline CDR1 reads MDHEN; CDR2 reads SYDVKM. The CDR3 spells CASSRNRGIGQPQHF. The CDR3 DNA is TGTGCCAGCAGCCGCAACAGGGGGATAGGACAGCCCCAGCATTTT.

This chain links TRBV6-6 with TRBJ1-2; TRBD1 aligns across 7 bases. This CDR3 spans 13 amino acids. V shed 5 bases, J shed 8 bases, and the junction held 8 bases outside the gene matches. The germline V gene encodes CDR1 MNHNY and CDR2 SVGAGI (reference sequence). This CDR3 reads CASSPGQAAGYTF. As DNA, the CDR3 is TGTGCCAGCAGTCCAGGACAGGCGGCCGGCTACACCTTC.

The gene calls are TRBV5-1 and TRBJ1-1; D is uncertain. CDR1 is SGHRS, CDR2 YFSETQ, per germline. V was trimmed by 5 bases and J by 5 bases, leaving 16 bases between them. The CDR3 has 14 residues. Here the CDR3 DNA reads TGCGCCAGCAGGGCCCCCGAAGCGGTGACTGAAGCTTTCTTT. Translation gives CASRAPEAVTEAFF.